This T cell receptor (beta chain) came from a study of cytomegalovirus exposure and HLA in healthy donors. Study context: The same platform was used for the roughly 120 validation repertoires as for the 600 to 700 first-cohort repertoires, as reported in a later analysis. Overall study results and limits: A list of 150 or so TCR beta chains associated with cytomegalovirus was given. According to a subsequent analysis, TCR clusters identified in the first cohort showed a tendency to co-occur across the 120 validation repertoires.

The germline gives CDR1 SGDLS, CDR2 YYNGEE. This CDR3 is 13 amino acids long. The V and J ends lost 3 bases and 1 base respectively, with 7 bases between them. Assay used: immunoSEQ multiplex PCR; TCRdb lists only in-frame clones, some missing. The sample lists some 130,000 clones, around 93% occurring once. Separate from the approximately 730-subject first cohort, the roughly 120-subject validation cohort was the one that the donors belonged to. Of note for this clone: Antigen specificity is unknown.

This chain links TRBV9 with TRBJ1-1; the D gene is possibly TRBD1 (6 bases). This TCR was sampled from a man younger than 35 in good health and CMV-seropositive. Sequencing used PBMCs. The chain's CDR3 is CASSAQGNTEAFF. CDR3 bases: TGTGCCAGCAGCGCACAGGGGAACACTGAAGCTTTCTTT.